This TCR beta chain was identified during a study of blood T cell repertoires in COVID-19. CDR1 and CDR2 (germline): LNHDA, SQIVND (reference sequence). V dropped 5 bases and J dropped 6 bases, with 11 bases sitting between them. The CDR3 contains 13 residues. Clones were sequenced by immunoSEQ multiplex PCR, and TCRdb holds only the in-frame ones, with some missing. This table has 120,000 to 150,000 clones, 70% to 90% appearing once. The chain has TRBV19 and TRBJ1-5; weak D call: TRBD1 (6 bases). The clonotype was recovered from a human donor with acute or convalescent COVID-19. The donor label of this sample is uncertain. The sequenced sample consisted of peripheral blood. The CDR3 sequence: CASSLTGRQPQHF. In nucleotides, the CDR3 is TGTGCCAGTAGTCTTACAGGGCGTCAGCCCCAGCATTTT.